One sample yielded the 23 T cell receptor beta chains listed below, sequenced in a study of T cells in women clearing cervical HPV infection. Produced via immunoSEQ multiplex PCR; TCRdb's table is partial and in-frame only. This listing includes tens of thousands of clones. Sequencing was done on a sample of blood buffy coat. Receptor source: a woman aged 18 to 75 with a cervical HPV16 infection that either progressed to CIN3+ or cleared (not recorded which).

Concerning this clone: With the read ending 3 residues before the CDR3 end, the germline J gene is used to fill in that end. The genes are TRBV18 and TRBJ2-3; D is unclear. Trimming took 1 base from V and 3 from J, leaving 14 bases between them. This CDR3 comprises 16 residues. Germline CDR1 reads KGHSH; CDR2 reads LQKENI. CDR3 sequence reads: CASSPQSSSRTDTQYF. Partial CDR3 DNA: TGTGCCAGCTCACCACAATCGTCAAGTAGAACAGATACG.

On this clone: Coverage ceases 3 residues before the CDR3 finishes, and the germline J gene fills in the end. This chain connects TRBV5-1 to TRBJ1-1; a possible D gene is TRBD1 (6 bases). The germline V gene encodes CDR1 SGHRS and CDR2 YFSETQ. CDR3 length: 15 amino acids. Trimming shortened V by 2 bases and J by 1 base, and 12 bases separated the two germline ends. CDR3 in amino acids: CASSFNRVGNTEAFF. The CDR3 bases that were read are TGCGCCAGCAGCTTCAACAGGGTGGGGAACACTGAA. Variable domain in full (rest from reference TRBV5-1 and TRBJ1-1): KAGVTQTPRYLIKTRGQQVTLSCSPISGHRSVSWYQQTPGQGLQFLFEYFSETQRNKGNFPGRFSGRQFSNSRSEMNVSTLELGDSALYLCASSFNRVGNTEAFFGQGTRLTVV.

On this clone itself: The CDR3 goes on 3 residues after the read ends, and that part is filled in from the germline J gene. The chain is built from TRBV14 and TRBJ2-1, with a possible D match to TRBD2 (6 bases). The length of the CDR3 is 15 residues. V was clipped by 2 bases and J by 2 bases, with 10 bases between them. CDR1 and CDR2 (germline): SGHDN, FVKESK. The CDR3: CASSQIWGAYNEQFF. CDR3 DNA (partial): TGTGCCAGCAGCCAAATCTGGGGGGCCTACAATGAG. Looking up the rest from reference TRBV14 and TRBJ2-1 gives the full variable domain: EAGVTQFPSHSVIEKGQTVTLRCDPISGHDNLYWYRRVMGKEIKFLLHFVKESKQDESGMPNNRFLAERTGGTYSTLKVQPAELEDSGVYFCASSQIWGAYNEQFFGPGTRLTVL.

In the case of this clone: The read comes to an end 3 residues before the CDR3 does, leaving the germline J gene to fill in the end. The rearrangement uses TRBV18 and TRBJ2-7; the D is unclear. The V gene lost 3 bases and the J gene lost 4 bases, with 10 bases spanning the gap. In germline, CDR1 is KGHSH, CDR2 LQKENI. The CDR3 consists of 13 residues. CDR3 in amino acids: CASSPGSPYEQYF. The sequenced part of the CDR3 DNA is TGTGCCAGCTCACCCGGGTCTCCGTACGAG.

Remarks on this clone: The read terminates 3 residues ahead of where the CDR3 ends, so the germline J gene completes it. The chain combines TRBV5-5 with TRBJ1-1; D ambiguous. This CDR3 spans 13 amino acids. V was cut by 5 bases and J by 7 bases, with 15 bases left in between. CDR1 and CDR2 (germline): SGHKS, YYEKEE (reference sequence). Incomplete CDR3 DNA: TGTGCCAGCAGGCCCATACCACAAGATGAA. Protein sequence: CASRPIPQDE. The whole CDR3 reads CASRPIPQDEAFF.

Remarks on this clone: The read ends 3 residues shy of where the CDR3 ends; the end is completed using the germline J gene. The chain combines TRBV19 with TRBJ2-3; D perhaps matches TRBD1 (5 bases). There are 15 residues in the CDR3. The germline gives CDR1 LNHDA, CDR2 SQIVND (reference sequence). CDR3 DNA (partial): TGTGCCAGTAGTATCATAACAGGTATTATGCAGCCG. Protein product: CASSIITGIMQP. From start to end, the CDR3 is CASSIITGIMQPQYF.

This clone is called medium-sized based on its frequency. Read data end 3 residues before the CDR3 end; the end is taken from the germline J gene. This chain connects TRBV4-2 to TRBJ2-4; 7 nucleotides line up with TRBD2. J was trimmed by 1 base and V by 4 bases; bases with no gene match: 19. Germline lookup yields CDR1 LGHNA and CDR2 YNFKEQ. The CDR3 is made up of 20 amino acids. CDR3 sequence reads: CASSPKSASGLSVAKNIQYF. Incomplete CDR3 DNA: TGTGCCAGCAGCCCAAAGTCAGCTAGCGGCCTCTCAGTGGCCAAAAACATT.

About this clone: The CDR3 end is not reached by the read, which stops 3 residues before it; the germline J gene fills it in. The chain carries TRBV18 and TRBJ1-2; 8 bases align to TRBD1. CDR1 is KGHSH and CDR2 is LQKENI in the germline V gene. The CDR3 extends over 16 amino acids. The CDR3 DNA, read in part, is TGTGCCAGCTCACCACGGACAGGGAATCTTTACTACGAC. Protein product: CASSPRTGNLYYD. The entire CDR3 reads CASSPRTGNLYYDYTF.

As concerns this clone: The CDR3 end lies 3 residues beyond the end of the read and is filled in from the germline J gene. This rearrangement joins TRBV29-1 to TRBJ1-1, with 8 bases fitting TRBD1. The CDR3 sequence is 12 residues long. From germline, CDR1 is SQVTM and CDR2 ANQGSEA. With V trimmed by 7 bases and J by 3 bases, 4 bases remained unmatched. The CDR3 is CSAGGMDTEAFF. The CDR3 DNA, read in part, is TGCAGCGCAGGGGGCATGGACACTGAA.

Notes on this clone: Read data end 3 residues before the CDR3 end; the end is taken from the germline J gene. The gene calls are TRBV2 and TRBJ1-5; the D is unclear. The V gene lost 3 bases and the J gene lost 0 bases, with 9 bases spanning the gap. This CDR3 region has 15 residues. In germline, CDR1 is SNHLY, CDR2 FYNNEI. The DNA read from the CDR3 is TGTGCCAGCAGTGAGACACGATATAGCAATCAGCCC. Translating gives CASSETRYSNQP. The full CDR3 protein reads CASSETRYSNQPQHF.

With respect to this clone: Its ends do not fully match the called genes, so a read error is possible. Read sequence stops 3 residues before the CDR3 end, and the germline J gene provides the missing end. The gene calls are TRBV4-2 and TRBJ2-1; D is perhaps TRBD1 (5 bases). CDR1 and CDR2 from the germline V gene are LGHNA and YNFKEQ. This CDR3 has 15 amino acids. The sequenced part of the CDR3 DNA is TGCGCCAGCAGCCAAGATAAGGGGCCCTACAATGAG. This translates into CASSQDKGPYNE. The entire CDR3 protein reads CASSQDKGPYNEQFF.

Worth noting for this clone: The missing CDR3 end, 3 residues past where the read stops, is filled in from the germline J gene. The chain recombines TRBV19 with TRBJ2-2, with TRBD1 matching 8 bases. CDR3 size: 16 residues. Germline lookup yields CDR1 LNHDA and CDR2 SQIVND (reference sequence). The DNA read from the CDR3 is TGTGCCAGTACCGACAGGGGCACCCCTGGGGCCAACGTG. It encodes CASTDRGTPGANV. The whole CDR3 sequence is CASTDRGTPGANVLFF.

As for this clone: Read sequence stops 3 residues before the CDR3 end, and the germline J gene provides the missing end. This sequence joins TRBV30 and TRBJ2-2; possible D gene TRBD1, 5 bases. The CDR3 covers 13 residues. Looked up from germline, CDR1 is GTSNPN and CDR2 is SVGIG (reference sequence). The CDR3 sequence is CAWSRQYNSPLFF. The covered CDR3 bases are TGTGCCTGGAGTCGACAGTATAATTCACCG.

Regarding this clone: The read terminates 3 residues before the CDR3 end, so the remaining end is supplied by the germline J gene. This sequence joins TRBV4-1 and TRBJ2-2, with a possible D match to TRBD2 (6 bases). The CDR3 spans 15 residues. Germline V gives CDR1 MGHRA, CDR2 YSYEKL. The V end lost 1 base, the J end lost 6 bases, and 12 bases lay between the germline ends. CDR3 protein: CASSQGLVLAGELFF. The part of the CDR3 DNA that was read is TGCGCCAGCAGCCAAGGACTAGTTCTGGCCGGGGAG.

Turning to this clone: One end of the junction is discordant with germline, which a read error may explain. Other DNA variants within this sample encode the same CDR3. The CDR3 here is CASSVSGSNQPQHF. The DNA read from the CDR3 is TGTGCCAGCAGTGTGTCAGGGAGCAATCAACCC. This chain connects TRBV6-1 to TRBJ1-5; TRBD1 might be the D (5 bases). The sequence runs out 3 residues before the end of the CDR3; the remainder is reconstructed from the germline J gene. This CDR3 is 14 amino acids long. CDR1 MNHNS and CDR2 SASEGT come from the germline V gene.

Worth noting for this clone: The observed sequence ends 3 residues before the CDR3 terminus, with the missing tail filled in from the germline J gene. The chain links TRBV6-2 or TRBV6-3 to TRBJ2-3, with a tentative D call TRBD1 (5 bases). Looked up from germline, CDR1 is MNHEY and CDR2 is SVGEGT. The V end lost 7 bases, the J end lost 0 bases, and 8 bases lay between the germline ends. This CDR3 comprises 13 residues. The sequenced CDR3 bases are TGTGCCAGCAAGACAGCGAGCACAGATACG. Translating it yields CASKTASTDT. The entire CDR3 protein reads CASKTASTDTQYF.

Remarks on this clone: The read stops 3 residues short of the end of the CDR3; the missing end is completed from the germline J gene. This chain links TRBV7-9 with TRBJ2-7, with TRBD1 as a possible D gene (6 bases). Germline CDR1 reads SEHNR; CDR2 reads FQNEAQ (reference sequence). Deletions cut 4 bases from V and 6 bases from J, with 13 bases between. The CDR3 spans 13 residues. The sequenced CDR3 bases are TGTGCCAGCAGCTGGGATACAGGGCGCGAG. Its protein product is CASSWDTGRE. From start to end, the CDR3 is CASSWDTGREQYF.

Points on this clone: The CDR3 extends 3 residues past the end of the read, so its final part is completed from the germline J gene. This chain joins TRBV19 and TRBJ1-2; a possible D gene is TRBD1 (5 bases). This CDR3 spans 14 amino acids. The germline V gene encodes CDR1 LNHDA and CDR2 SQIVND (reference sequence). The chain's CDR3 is CASSLPGAVYGYTF. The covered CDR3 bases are TGTGCCAGTAGCCTGCCTGGGGCAGTCTACGGC.

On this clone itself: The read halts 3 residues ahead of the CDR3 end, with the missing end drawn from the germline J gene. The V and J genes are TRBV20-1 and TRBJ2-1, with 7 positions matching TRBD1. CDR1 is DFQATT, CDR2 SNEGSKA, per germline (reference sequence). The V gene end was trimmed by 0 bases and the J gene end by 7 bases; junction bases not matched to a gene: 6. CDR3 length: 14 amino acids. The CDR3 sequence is CSARDLNRGNEQFF. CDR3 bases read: TGCAGTGCTAGAGATTTAAACAGGGGAAATGAG.

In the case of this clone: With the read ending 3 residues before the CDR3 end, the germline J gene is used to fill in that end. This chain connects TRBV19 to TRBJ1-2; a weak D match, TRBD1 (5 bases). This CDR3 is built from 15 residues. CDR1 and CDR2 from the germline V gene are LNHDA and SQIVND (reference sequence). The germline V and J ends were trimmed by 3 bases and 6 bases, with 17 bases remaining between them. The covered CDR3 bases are TGTGCCAGTAGTATGGGGATTGGTGGGGCGGATGGC. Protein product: CASSMGIGGADG. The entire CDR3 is CASSMGIGGADGYTF.

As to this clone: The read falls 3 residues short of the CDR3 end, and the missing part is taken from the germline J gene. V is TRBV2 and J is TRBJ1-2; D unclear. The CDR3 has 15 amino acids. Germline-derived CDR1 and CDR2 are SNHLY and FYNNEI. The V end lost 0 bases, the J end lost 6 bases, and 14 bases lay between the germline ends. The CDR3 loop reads CASSEALIQSNGYTF. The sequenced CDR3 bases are TGTGCCAGCAGTGAAGCGCTCATCCAGTCGAATGGC.

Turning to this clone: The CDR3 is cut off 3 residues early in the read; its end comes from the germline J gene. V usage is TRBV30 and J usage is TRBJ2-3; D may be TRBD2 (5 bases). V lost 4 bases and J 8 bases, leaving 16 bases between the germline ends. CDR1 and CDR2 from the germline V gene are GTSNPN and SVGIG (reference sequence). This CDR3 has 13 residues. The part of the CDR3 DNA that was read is TGTGCCTGGAACCTGATCGCGGGTGGTACG. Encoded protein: CAWNLIAGGT. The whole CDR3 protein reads CAWNLIAGGTQYF.

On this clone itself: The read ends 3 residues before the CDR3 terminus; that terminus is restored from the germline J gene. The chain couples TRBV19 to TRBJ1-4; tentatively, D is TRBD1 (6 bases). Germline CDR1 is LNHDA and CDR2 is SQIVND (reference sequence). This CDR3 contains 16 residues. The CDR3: CASSMEPGHGNPKLFF. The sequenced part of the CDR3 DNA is TGTGCCAGTAGTATGGAACCGGGACACGGAAATCCCAAA. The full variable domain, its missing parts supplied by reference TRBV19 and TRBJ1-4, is DGGITQSPKYLFRKEGQNVTLSCEQNLNHDAMYWYRQDPGQGLRLIYYSQIVNDFQKGDIAEGYSVSREKKESFPLTVTSAQKNPTAFYLCASSMEPGHGNPKLFFGSGTQLSVL.